This T cell receptor beta chain was captured by sequencing in a study of beta chain features in type 1 diabetes. Study conclusions and caveats: Within the patient group, naive, central memory and Treg TCRB repertoires appeared more similar to each other than within healthy donors. The analysis here could not establish whether HLA type shapes TCRB rearrangement. Moderately but significantly shorter TCRB CDR3s were found in Type 1 diabetes patients in all four CD4+ subsets.

Sequenced material consisted of expressed TCRB transcripts (all of the isolated RNA was reverse transcribed). TCRdb's copy holds only in-frame clones and misses some; the assay was immunoSEQ multiplex PCR. The sample records 680,000 or so clones, around an eighth being singletons. This clone was seen only a few times. Its antigen remains unidentified. Sequences were obtained from naive CD4+ T cells from blood. The sequence derives from a man younger than 30 with type 1 diabetes.

DNA of the CDR3: TGTGCCAGCAGTCCCCAGGGTGAGGGGTCCGAGCAGTACTTC. It encodes CASSPQGEGSEQYF. This chain links TRBV7-9 with TRBJ2-7; either TRBD1 or TRBD2 may fit D (5 bases each). The V end lost 6 bases, the J end lost 6 bases, and 18 bases lay between the germline ends. Germline values: CDR1 SEHNR, CDR2 FQNEAQ (reference sequence). The CDR3 runs to 14 residues.